The 28 T cell receptor beta chains reported below all come from one sample, sequenced in a study of tumour-infiltrating T cells in Burkitt lymphoma. Clones were sequenced by immunoSEQ multiplex PCR, and TCRdb holds only the in-frame ones, with some missing. The profile shows about 6,300 clones, about a tenth of them singletons. The source material was tumor tissue. Source of these receptors: a human donor with diffuse large B-cell lymphoma.

This clone has just a few counts. J is TRBJ1-4 and V is TRBV6-5; 11 nucleotides align to TRBD1. The CDR3 loop spans 13 amino acids. After removal of 6 bases from V and 8 bases from J, the junction contained 2 bases not matched to a gene. Germline CDR1 is MNHEY and CDR2 is SVGAGI. CDR3: CASRDRGREKLFF. Written as DNA, the CDR3 is TGTGCCAGCAGGGACAGGGGGCGAGAAAAACTGTTTTTT.

This clone was seen only a few times. The chain has TRBV16 and TRBJ2-3; a weak D match, TRBD1 (6 bases). Germline V CDR1 and CDR2: KGHSY, FQNENV. V lost 0 bases and J 7 bases, leaving 14 bases between the germline ends. There are 15 residues in the CDR3. DNA of the CDR3: TGTGCCAGCAGCCAATCATACTTGGGGGCAAATACGCAGTATTTT. Amino acids: CASSQSYLGANTQYF.

This clone showed up just a few times. The V call is TRBV6-1, the J call TRBJ1-2; 7 nucleotides match TRBD1. J lost 5 bases, V lost 7 bases, and 10 bases had no gene match. Germline CDR1 is MNHNS and CDR2 is SASEGT. The CDR3 sequence is 14 residues long. CDR3 sequence reads: CASTESGGPYGYTF. The CDR3 DNA follows: TGTGCCAGCACCGAGTCAGGGGGACCTTATGGCTACACCTTC.

This clone was seen only a few times. V is TRBV6-5 and J is TRBJ2-2; 9 bases match TRBD1. Germline CDR1 is MNHEY and CDR2 is SVGAGI. CDR3 length equals 15 residues. With 4 bases clipped from V and 6 bases from J, the junction kept 6 bases outside the gene matches. The CDR3 protein is CASSSSTGGPGELFF. The CDR3 bases are TGTGCCAGCAGTTCCTCCACAGGGGGCCCCGGGGAGCTGTTTTTT.

The chain employs TRBV30 and TRBJ1-5; 7 bases map to TRBD1. Germline V lookup: CDR1 GTSNPN, CDR2 SVGIG (reference sequence). V shed 2 bases and J 5 bases; nucleotides not matched to a gene: 9. The CDR3 is 15 residues long. The CDR3 loop reads CAWSSGGQRYQPQHF. The CDR3 DNA reads as TGTGCCTGGAGTAGTGGGGGACAGAGATATCAGCCCCAGCATTTT. Full variable domain (missing parts from reference TRBV30 and TRBJ1-5): SQTIHQWPATLVQPVGSPLSLECTVEGTSNPNLYWYRQAAGRGLQLLFYSVGIGQISSEVPQNLSASRPQDRQFILSSKKLLLSDSGFYLCAWSSGGQRYQPQHFGDGTRLSIL.

The rearrangement uses TRBV7-8 and TRBJ2-7; 8 nucleotides match TRBD2. The CDR3 contains 15 residues. The V gene end was trimmed by 4 bases and the J gene end by 2 bases; junction bases not matched to a gene: 7. Germline CDR1 and CDR2: SGHVS and FQNEAQ. The CDR3 DNA reads TGTGCCAGCAGCTCCGTTGCGGGGGGCACCTACGAGCAGTACTTC. The encoded protein is CASSSVAGGTYEQYF.

A few counts support this clone. This sequence joins TRBV27 and TRBJ1-5; D is perhaps TRBD1 (6 bases). Germline CDR1 and CDR2: MNHEY and SMNVEV (reference sequence). The CDR3 extends over 15 amino acids. V was trimmed by 3 bases and J by 6 bases, leaving 15 bases between them. The CDR3 region is CASSFARGVIQPQHF. The CDR3 bases are TGTGCCAGCAGTTTCGCCAGGGGTGTTATTCAGCCCCAGCATTTT.

There are a few counts of this clone. V gene TRBV7-9 combines with J gene TRBJ2-5; possible D gene TRBD2, 5 bases. V lost 1 base and J 7 bases, leaving 16 bases between the germline ends. Germline lookup yields CDR1 SEHNR and CDR2 FQNEAQ (reference sequence). The CDR3 extends over 15 amino acids. CDR3: CASSLVFGVIGTQYF. The DNA of the CDR3 is TGTGCCAGCAGCTTAGTTTTCGGGGTCATCGGGACCCAGTACTTC. Together with reference TRBV7-9 and TRBJ2-5, the CDR3 gives the full variable domain: DTGVSQNPRHKITKRGQNVTFRCDPISEHNRLYWYRQTLGQGPEFLTYFQNEAQLEKSRLLSDRFSAERPKGSFSTLEIQRTEQGDSAMYLCASSLVFGVIGTQYFGPGTRLLVL.

This clone was counted between two and nine times. The chain recombines TRBV10-3 with TRBJ1-1; D not resolved. V was trimmed by 0 bases and J by 5 bases, leaving 4 bases between them. Germline V CDR1 and CDR2: ENHRY, SYGVKD. This CDR3 is built from 12 residues. The CDR3, as DNA: TGTGCCATCAGTGAGTCGCAAACTGAAGCTTTCTTT. The encoded protein is CAISESQTEAFF.

The rearrangement joins TRBV5-4 to TRBJ1-2; 11 nucleotides match TRBD1. The ends lost 1 base at V and 7 bases at J; junction bases unmatched: 9. The CDR3 extends over 16 amino acids. The germline gives CDR1 SGHNT, CDR2 YYREEE (reference sequence). The DNA for the CDR3 is TGTGCCAGCAGCTTGTTCGCCGGACAGGGGGCGGCTGGCTACACCTTC. It is translated as CASSLFAGQGAAGYTF.

This chain connects TRBV11-2 to TRBJ1-1; TRBD1 matches at 9 bases. V dropped 0 bases and J dropped 5; count of bases not matched to a gene: 13. This CDR3 region has 18 residues. CDR1 and CDR2 (germline): SGHAT, FQNNGV. CDR3 bases: TGTGCCAGCAGCTTAGAGATAGGACAGGGGAGAGTAGAGACTGAAGCTTTCTTT. This encodes CASSLEIGQGRVETEAFF.

This clone appeared a few times. The chain recombines TRBV10-3 with TRBJ2-7; D remains ambiguous. Trimming took 0 bases from V and 2 from J, leaving 8 bases between them. This CDR3 comprises 14 residues. Germline CDR1 reads ENHRY; CDR2 reads SYGVKD. The chain's CDR3 is CAISESWAPYEQYF. Written as DNA, the CDR3 is TGTGCCATCAGTGAGTCGTGGGCTCCCTACGAGCAGTACTTC.

The chain couples TRBV19 to TRBJ1-2, with 8 bases identical to TRBD1. Trimming took 5 bases from V and 7 from J; bases not matched to a gene: 6. CDR3 length: 13 residues. Germline assignment: CDR1 LNHDA and CDR2 SQIVND (reference sequence). CDR3 loop: CASSPQDRVGYTF. The CDR3 DNA sequence: TGTGCCAGTAGTCCTCAGGACAGGGTTGGCTACACCTTC.

This clone has just a few counts. The rearrangement links TRBV7-8 to TRBJ2-2, with 10 bases lining up with TRBD2. Germline V gene lookup returns CDR1 SGHVS and CDR2 FQNEAQ. V was clipped by 5 bases and J by 6 bases; unmatched bases: 6. The CDR3 extends over 15 amino acids. This chain's CDR3 is CASSRAGGLPGELFF. In DNA, the CDR3 is TGTGCCAGCAGCCGAGCGGGGGGGCTGCCCGGGGAGCTGTTTTTT.

This clone was counted a few times. One end of the junction fails to match germline, which may point to a read error. The chain joins TRBV13 to TRBJ2-3; D is possibly TRBD1 or TRBD2 (5 bases each). Germline lookup yields CDR1 PRHDT and CDR2 FYEKMQ (reference sequence). The CDR3 runs to 15 residues. The CDR3, as DNA: TGTGCCAGCAGCTTAGGTCTCGGACCGGTTCGGGGCGCGGATTTT. This encodes CASSLGLGPVRGADF.

Details on this clone: The sample contains more than one DNA sequence encoding this CDR3. The chain has TRBV19 and TRBJ2-5; D gene uncertain. The germline CDR1 and CDR2 sequences are LNHDA and SQIVND (reference sequence). Trimming removed 1 base from V and 4 bases from J, with 4 bases in between. CDR3 length: 12 amino acids. CDR3 residues: CASSIGGETQYF. For the CDR3, the DNA is TGTGCCAGTAGTATAGGGGGAGAGACCCAGTACTTC. Based on the CDR3 plus reference TRBV19 and TRBJ2-5, the full variable domain is DGGITQSPKYLFRKEGQNVTLSCEQNLNHDAMYWYRQDPGQGLRLIYYSQIVNDFQKGDIAEGYSVSREKKESFPLTVTSAQKNPTAFYLCASSIGGETQYFGPGTRLLVL.

This chain connects TRBV19 to TRBJ1-1, with D possibly being TRBD1 (5 bases). Between the trimmed V and J ends, which lost 4 bases and 7 bases, there was a span of 19 bases. This CDR3 region has 15 residues. CDR1 and CDR2 (germline): LNHDA, SQIVND (reference sequence). The CDR3 sequence: CASSRGIGGGDEAFF. CDR3 coding DNA: TGTGCCAGTAGTAGGGGGATTGGGGGAGGTGATGAAGCTTTCTTT.

This clone showed up just a few times. This CDR3 is CASTAGGGGQQFF. The CDR3 coding sequence is TGCGCCAGCACGGCGGGGGGGGGCGGGCAGCAGTTCTTC. The V and J genes are TRBV4-3 and TRBJ2-1; 9 positions match TRBD2. Germline V lookup: CDR1 LGHNA, CDR2 YSLEER. The CDR3 extends over 13 amino acids. V lost 7 bases and J lost 11; bases outside the gene matches: 9.

There are a few counts of this clone. This rearrangement joins TRBV27 to TRBJ2-1; no clear D gene. The CDR3 is 15 residues long. Germline lookup yields CDR1 MNHEY and CDR2 SMNVEV (reference sequence). The V and J ends lost 3 bases and 0 bases respectively, with 9 bases between them. CDR3 in DNA: TGTGCCAGCAGTTTGTCAGGAAGCTCCTACAATGAGCAGTTCTTC. Protein sequence: CASSLSGSSYNEQFF.

This clone has only a few counts. The gene calls are TRBV19 and TRBJ2-7, with 9 bases matching TRBD1. After removal of 5 bases from V and 5 bases from J, the junction contained 7 bases not matched to a gene. In germline, CDR1 is LNHDA, CDR2 SQIVND (reference sequence). This CDR3 is built from 14 residues. As DNA, the CDR3 is TGTGCCAGTAGTTTCCGGGACAGGGTCCACGAGCAGTACTTC. Translated, it gives CASSFRDRVHEQYF.

CDR3 bases: TGTGCCAGCAGTGGCGAGTGGGGCACTGAAGCTTTCTTT. Translating gives CASSGEWGTEAFF. This chain connects TRBV6-6 to TRBJ1-1; D is ambiguous. V lost 5 bases, J lost 4 bases, and 11 bases lay in between. From germline, CDR1 is MNHNY and CDR2 SVGAGI (reference sequence). The CDR3 consists of 13 residues.

J is TRBJ2-7 and V is TRBV10-2, with TRBD2 matching 8 bases. The V gene end was trimmed by 7 bases and the J gene end by 2 bases; junction bases not matched to a gene: 7. CDR1 and CDR2 (germline): WSHSY, SAAADI. This CDR3 is built from 14 residues. DNA for the CDR3: TGCGCCAGCATGAGAGCGGGGGTGGCCTACGAGCAGTACTTC. Protein: CASMRAGVAYEQYF.

Only a few counts were recorded for this clone. J is TRBJ2-2 and V is TRBV19, with TRBD2 matching over 8 bases. Germline loops: CDR1 LNHDA, CDR2 SQIVND (reference sequence). Trimming took 6 bases from V and 7 from J; bases not matched to a gene: 25. The length of the CDR3 is 20 residues. The chain's CDR3 is CASRTPGAGGTLRGSGELFF. The CDR3 DNA reads as TGTGCCAGTAGGACCCCAGGGGCGGGGGGCACCCTTCGGGGGAGCGGGGAGCTGTTTTTT.

This chain uses TRBV10-2 with TRBJ2-7; no reliable D call. Looked up from germline, CDR1 is WSHSY and CDR2 is SAAADI. There are 15 residues in the CDR3. V was shortened by 3 bases and J by 0 bases, with 12 bases between the two germline ends. CDR3 nucleotide sequence: TGCGCCAGCAGTGACGACCGGAGTAGCTCCTACGAGCAGTACTTC. It yields the protein CASSDDRSSSYEQYF.

This clone has just a few counts. The CDR3 sequence: CASSFYGTSYGYTF. The CDR3 coding sequence is TGTGCCAGCAGTTTCTATGGGACAAGCTATGGCTACACCTTC. The chain links TRBV28 to TRBJ1-2; the D gene is possibly TRBD1 (6 bases). There are 14 residues in the CDR3. V was pared by 3 bases and J by 4 bases, with 12 bases between. Germline V gives CDR1 MDHEN, CDR2 SYDVKM.

The genes are TRBV4-3 and TRBJ2-5; D not resolved. With 8 bases removed from V and 2 bases from J, the gap between germline ends came to 12 bases. In germline, CDR1 is LGHNA, CDR2 YSLEER. The CDR3 covers 13 residues. This CDR3 reads CASVSEIQETQYF. The DNA for the CDR3 is TGCGCCAGCGTGAGCGAGATACAAGAGACCCAGTACTTC.

This rearrangement joins TRBV5-1 to TRBJ2-7; D is perhaps TRBD2 (5 bases). In germline, CDR1 is SGHRS, CDR2 YFSETQ. There are 14 residues in the CDR3. The V end was cut by 3 bases, the J end by 5 bases, with 15 bases between. The CDR3 nucleotides read TGCGCCAGCAGCTCAGGCGGGCTTACCGACGAGCAGTACTTC. This codes for CASSSGGLTDEQYF.

This clone turned up a few times. The rearrangement joins TRBV19 to TRBJ1-1; D unclear. Germline V gives CDR1 LNHDA, CDR2 SQIVND (reference sequence). V lost 4 bases and J 0 bases, leaving 12 bases between the germline ends. This CDR3 spans 15 amino acids. The CDR3 DNA follows: TGTGCCAGTAGTAGCCGGTCGAATATGAACACTGAAGCTTTCTTT. Translated, it gives CASSSRSNMNTEAFF.